Listed below are T cell receptor beta chains from one sample, sequenced in a study of human T cells and chemical hapten exposure. TCRdb recomputed calls from the RACE reads with MiXCR, one row per CDR3 protein. The sample has 90,000 to 110,000 distinct CDR3 sequences; approximately 8.8% are singletons. Specimen: whole blood, collected in connection with sensitization to the hapten diphenylcyclopropenone (DPC). These receptors were obtained from a woman aged 35 to 49 with alopecia areata. Some clones in this sample may be carry-over from other donors' samples. CDR3s include the opening cysteine and the closing phenylalanine or tryptophan. Each record gives: J gene, V gene, D gene, CDR3 protein. D genes are given only for firm matches.

TRBJ1-2	TRBV5-4	TRBD1	CASSSRSGGHYGYTF
TRBJ1-2	TRBV29-1	.	CSVAEVGGIGYTF
TRBJ1-2	TRBV4-2	.	CASSRQQGQLMYGYTF
TRBJ1-5	TRBV6-2/TRBV6-3	.	CASRRGVGNQPQHF
TRBJ2-3	TRBV29-1	.	CSARGADTQYF
TRBJ2-7	TRBV7-9	.	CASSSTGNSYEQYF
TRBJ2-6	TRBV9	.	CASSVTANVLTF
TRBJ1-2	TRBV20-1	.	CSARDRGPRRGYTF
TRBJ2-5	TRBV13	TRBD2	CASSLTGTSEKETQYF
TRBJ2-5	TRBV20-1	.	CSASQVDRRRTQYF
TRBJ2-7	TRBV5-1	.	CASSAAQGRYEQYF
TRBJ2-1	TRBV20-1	.	CSARTGISYNEQFF
TRBJ2-3	TRBV24-1	.	CATSDFGATDTQYF
TRBJ2-1	TRBV29-1	TRBD1	CSVKGQIYNEQFF
TRBJ1-5	TRBV7-4	.	CASSFRRDQRVSQPQHF
TRBJ2-7	TRBV6-6	.	CASSYSMSRGPTYEQYF
TRBJ2-7	TRBV28	TRBD1	CASSYPGTATYEQYF
TRBJ1-5	TRBV6-1	.	CASSEKVGLFQPQHF
TRBJ1-2	TRBV15	.	CATSTRSAYGYTF
TRBJ2-6	TRBV29-1	.	CSVEGPDSGANVLTF
TRBJ1-6	TRBV11-2	.	CASRRRAFYNSPLHF
TRBJ2-7	TRBV28	.	CASSLRVRHYEQYF
TRBJ1-1	TRBV6-6	.	CASSSPEGRYEAFF
TRBJ2-7	TRBV5-1	.	CASRLSHASSYEQYF
TRBJ1-1	TRBV3-1	.	CASSLGRGLTEAFF
TRBJ2-5	TRBV7-7	.	CASSLREPGRGTQYF
TRBJ2-3	TRBV6-4	TRBD2	CASGTSGTQYF
TRBJ2-7	TRBV6-2/TRBV6-3	TRBD2	CASSTTSGGLPSSYEQYF
TRBJ2-5	TRBV11-3	.	CASSAAGPSERQYF
TRBJ2-3	TRBV11-2	.	CASSRGRADTQYF
TRBJ2-5	TRBV30	TRBD2	CAWTGGGALETQYF
TRBJ2-2	TRBV19	.	CASSISTGELFF
TRBJ1-2	TRBV21-1	.	CASTHFKDTPNYGYTF
TRBJ1-2	TRBV20-1	.	CSARTGYGYTF
TRBJ1-6	TRBV5-1	.	CASSLLRDSPLHF
TRBJ2-2	TRBV11-3	TRBD1	CASSPGQANTGELFF
TRBJ2-5	TRBV7-3	TRBD1	CASSLNGPGQGRETQYF
TRBJ1-4	TRBV5-1	.	CASSFGPGQGDEKLFF
TRBJ2-1	TRBV7-2	.	CASSQQSDRANEQFF
TRBJ1-5	TRBV5-3	.	CARSFSRGPPAAPCQPQHF
TRBJ2-1	TRBV24-1	.	CATSPSRTYNEQFF
TRBJ2-7	TRBV29-1	.	CSAGYLYEQYF
TRBJ1-6	TRBV15	.	CATSRQRANSPLHF